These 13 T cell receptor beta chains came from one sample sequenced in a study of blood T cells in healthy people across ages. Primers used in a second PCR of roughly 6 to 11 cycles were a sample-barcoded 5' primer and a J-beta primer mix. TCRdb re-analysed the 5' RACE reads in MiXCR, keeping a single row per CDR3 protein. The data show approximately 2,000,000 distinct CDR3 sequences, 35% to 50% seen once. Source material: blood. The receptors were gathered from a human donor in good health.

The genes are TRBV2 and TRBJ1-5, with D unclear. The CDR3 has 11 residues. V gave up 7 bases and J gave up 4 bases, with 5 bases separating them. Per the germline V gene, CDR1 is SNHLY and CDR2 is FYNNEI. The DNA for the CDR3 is TGTGCCAGCATTCGAAATCAGCCCCAGCATTTT. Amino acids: CASIRNQPQHF.

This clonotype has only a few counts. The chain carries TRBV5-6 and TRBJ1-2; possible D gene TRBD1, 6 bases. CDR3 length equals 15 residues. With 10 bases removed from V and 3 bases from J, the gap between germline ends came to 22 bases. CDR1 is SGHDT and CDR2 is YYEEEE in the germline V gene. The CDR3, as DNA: TGTGCCGGGACTCAACAGGGAAAATACGACTATGGCTACACCTTC. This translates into CAGTQQGKYDYGYTF.

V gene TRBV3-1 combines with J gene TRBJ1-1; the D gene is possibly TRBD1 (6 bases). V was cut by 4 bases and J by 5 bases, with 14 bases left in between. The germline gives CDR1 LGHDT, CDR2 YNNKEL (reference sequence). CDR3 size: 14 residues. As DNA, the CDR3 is TGTGCCAGCAGCCCACACAGGGATGATACTGAAGCTTTCTTT. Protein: CASSPHRDDTEAFF.

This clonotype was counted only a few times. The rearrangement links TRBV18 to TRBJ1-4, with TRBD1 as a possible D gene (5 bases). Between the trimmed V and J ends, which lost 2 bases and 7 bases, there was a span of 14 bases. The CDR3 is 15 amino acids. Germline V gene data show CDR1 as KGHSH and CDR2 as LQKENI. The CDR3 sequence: CASSPVGVRGEKLFF. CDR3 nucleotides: TGTGCCAGCTCACCAGTAGGGGTACGCGGTGAAAAACTGTTTTTT.

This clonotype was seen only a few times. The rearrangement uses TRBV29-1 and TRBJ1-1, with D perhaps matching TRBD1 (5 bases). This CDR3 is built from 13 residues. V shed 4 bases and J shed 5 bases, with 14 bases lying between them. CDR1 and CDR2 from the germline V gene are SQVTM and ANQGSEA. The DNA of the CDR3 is TGCAGCGTTGCTCAGGGTACCGTGACTGAAGCTTTCTTT. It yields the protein CSVAQGTVTEAFF.

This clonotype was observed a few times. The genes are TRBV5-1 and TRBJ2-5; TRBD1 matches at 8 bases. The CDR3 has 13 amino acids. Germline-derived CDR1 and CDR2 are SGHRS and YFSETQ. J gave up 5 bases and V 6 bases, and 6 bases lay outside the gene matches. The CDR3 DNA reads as TGCGCCAGCAACGACAGGGGAGACGAGACCCAGTACTTC. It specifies CASNDRGDETQYF.

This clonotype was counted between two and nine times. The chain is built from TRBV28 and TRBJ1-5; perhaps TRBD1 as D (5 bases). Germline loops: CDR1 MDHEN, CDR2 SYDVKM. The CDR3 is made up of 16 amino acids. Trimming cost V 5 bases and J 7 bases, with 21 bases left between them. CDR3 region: CASSPWDGGSSQPQHF. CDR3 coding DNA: TGTGCCAGCAGTCCGTGGGACGGCGGGAGTAGCCAGCCCCAGCATTTT.

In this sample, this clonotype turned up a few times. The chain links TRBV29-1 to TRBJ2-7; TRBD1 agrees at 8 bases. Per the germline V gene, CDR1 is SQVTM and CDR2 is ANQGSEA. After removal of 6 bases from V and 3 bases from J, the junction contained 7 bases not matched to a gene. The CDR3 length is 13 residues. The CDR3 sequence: CSVEDREDYEQYF. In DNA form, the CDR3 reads TGCAGCGTAGAGGACAGGGAGGACTACGAGCAGTACTTC.

CDR3 bases: TGTGCCAGCAAATTAAGGGCAGGGGGAAATCAGCCCCAGCATTTT. Encoded protein: CASKLRAGGNQPQHF. The rearrangement joins TRBV2 to TRBJ1-5; TRBD1 matches at 7 bases. The germline V gene has CDR1 SNHLY and CDR2 FYNNEI. V lost 7 bases to trimming and J lost 4 bases; unmatched junction nucleotides: 10. The CDR3 spans 15 residues.

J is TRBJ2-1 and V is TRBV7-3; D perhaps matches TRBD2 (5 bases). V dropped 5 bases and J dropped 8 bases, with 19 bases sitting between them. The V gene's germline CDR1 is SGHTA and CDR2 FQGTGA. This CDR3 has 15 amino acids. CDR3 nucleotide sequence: TGTGCCAGCAGCCCAGCACTTACCGGGGTCGATGAGCAGTTCTTC. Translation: CASSPALTGVDEQFF.

CDR3 residues: CASRRQGAHQETQYF. CDR3 nucleotides: TGTGCCAGCAGGAGACAGGGGGCCCATCAAGAGACCCAGTACTTC. The chain recombines TRBV6-6 with TRBJ2-5; 10 positions agree with TRBD1. Unmatched junction bases numbered 6, after V lost 6 bases and J lost 2 bases. The length of the CDR3 is 15 residues. The germline V gene has CDR1 MNHNY and CDR2 SVGAGI (reference sequence).

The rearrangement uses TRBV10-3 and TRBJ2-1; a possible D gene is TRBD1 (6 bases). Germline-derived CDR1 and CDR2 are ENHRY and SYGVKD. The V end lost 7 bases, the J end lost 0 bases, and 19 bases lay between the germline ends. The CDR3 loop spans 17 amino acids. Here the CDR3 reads CAITSFQGLGSYNEQFF. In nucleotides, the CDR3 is TGTGCCATCACCTCCTTCCAGGGGTTAGGCTCCTACAATGAGCAGTTCTTC.

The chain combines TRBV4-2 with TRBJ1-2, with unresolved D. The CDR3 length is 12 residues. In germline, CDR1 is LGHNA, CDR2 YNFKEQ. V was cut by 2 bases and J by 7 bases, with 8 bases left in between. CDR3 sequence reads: CASSQRTGGYTF. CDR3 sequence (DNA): TGTGCCAGCAGCCAACGCACGGGTGGCTACACCTTC.